Listed below are T cell receptor beta chains from one sample, sequenced in a study of OX40 agonist ivuxolimab in advanced cancers. Some clones are missing from TCRdb's copy, which holds only in-frame ones; the method was immunoSEQ multiplex PCR. Here the sample spans around 82,000 clones, more than 75% being singletons. Sequenced here: CD4+ or CD8+ T cells sorted from blood, sampled in a trial of the OX40 agonist ivuxolimab. These receptor sequences come from an adult with an advanced solid tumor such as melanoma, head and neck, liver or kidney cancer. The CDR3 runs from the conserved cysteine through the conserved F or W. Fields, in order: V gene, D gene, clone size, J gene, CDR3 protein, CDR3 DNA. D genes are given only for firm matches. Clone sizes are given selectively: once, few, many, or a class where the clone is expanded.

v_call: TRBV9; d_call: TRBD1; clone_size: NA; j_call: TRBJ2-7; cdr3_aa: CASSGQGQGSYEQYF; cdr3_nt: TGTGCCAGCAGCGGCCAGGGACAGGGTTCTTACGAGCAGTACTTC
v_call: TRBV7-9; d_call: TRBD1; clone_size: NA; j_call: TRBJ2-7; cdr3_aa: CASSPGAGGWDEQYF; cdr3_nt: TGTGCCAGCAGCCCCGGAGCAGGGGGCTGGGACGAGCAGTACTTC
v_call: TRBV18; d_call: NA; clone_size: NA; j_call: TRBJ2-7; cdr3_aa: CASSPILIRGSVGEQYF; cdr3_nt: TGTGCCAGCTCACCAATTTTGATACGGGGAAGCGTCGGCGAGCAGTACTTC
v_call: TRBV29-1; d_call: NA; clone_size: medium-sized; j_call: TRBJ1-1; cdr3_aa: CSVGSPNTEAFF; cdr3_nt: TGCAGCGTTGGGTCGCCTAACACTGAAGCTTTCTTT
v_call: TRBV5-4; d_call: TRBD1; clone_size: NA; j_call: TRBJ2-1; cdr3_aa: CASSLGGQGSDEQFF; cdr3_nt: TGTGCCAGCAGCCTTGGTGGACAGGGATCGGATGAGCAGTTCTTC
v_call: TRBV5-1; d_call: TRBD1; clone_size: NA; j_call: TRBJ1-4; cdr3_aa: CASSFGQGYEKLFF; cdr3_nt: TGCGCCAGCAGCTTCGGACAGGGTTATGAAAAACTGTTTTTT
v_call: TRBV5-6; d_call: TRBD1; clone_size: NA; j_call: TRBJ1-2; cdr3_aa: CASSLQGAGYGYTF; cdr3_nt: TGTGCCAGCAGCTTGCAGGGGGCAGGGTATGGCTACACCTTC
v_call: TRBV28; d_call: NA; clone_size: NA; j_call: TRBJ2-1; cdr3_aa: CASSPSEQSSYNEQFF; cdr3_nt: TGTGCCAGCAGTCCGAGCGAACAGAGCTCCTACAATGAGCAGTTCTTC
v_call: TRBV9; d_call: NA; clone_size: NA; j_call: TRBJ1-1; cdr3_aa: CASSPRGRGDNTEAFF; cdr3_nt: TGTGCCAGCAGCCCTCGGGGGCGAGGGGATAACACTGAAGCTTTCTTT
v_call: TRBV19; d_call: TRBD1; clone_size: NA; j_call: TRBJ1-2; cdr3_aa: CASSLNEGGDRGGYGYTF; cdr3_nt: TGTGCCAGTAGTCTCAACGAAGGCGGCGACAGGGGGGGGTATGGCTACACCTTC
v_call: TRBV5-5; d_call: NA; clone_size: NA; j_call: TRBJ2-3; cdr3_aa: CASSLDWADTQYF; cdr3_nt: TGTGCCAGCAGCTTGGACTGGGCTGATACGCAGTATTTT
v_call: TRBV9; d_call: NA; clone_size: NA; j_call: TRBJ1-2; cdr3_aa: CASSVGSVYGYTF; cdr3_nt: TGTGCCAGCAGCGTAGGGTCCGTCTATGGCTACACCTTC
v_call: TRBV4-1; d_call: NA; clone_size: NA; j_call: TRBJ2-5; cdr3_aa: CASSQRGQETQYF; cdr3_nt: TGCGCCAGCAGCCAGAGGGGCCAAGAGACCCAGTACTTC
v_call: TRBV5-4; d_call: NA; clone_size: NA; j_call: TRBJ2-5; cdr3_aa: CASSLASGGSRETQYF; cdr3_nt: TGTGCCAGCAGCTTAGCATCGGGGGGCTCGAGGGAGACCCAGTACTTC
v_call: TRBV5-1; d_call: NA; clone_size: once; j_call: TRBJ2-3; cdr3_aa: CASSRSTGSPGDTQYF; cdr3_nt: TGCGCCAGCAGCCGGAGTACGGGGTCTCCGGGGGATACGCAGTATTTT
v_call: TRBV6-1; d_call: TRBD1; clone_size: NA; j_call: TRBJ2-7; cdr3_aa: CASSRQGVGYEQYF; cdr3_nt: TGTGCCAGCAGCAGACAGGGGGTTGGGTACGAGCAGTACTTC
v_call: TRBV18; d_call: NA; clone_size: NA; j_call: TRBJ1-2; cdr3_aa: CASSPDPDPSRYTF; cdr3_nt: TGTGCCAGCTCACCAGATCCGGACCCAAGCCGCTACACCTTC
v_call: TRBV4-1; d_call: NA; clone_size: once; j_call: TRBJ1-1; cdr3_aa: CASSPRAGPPITEAFF; cdr3_nt: TGCGCCAGCAGCCCCCGGGCAGGGCCGCCAATCACCGAAGCTTTCTTT
v_call: TRBV13; d_call: TRBD1; clone_size: NA; j_call: TRBJ1-1; cdr3_aa: CASREKYRDRGSEAFF; cdr3_nt: TGTGCCAGCAGAGAGAAGTACCGGGACAGGGGATCTGAAGCTTTCTTT
v_call: TRBV5-1; d_call: NA; clone_size: NA; j_call: TRBJ1-1; cdr3_aa: CASSLESVGVAFF; cdr3_nt: TGCGCCAGCAGCTTGGAGAGCGTCGGTGTGGCTTTCTTT
v_call: TRBV4-1; d_call: NA; clone_size: NA; j_call: TRBJ1-1; cdr3_aa: CASRGRTANTEAFF; cdr3_nt: TGCGCCAGCAGAGGACGGACAGCGAACACTGAAGCTTTCTTT
v_call: TRBV5-6; d_call: NA; clone_size: NA; j_call: TRBJ2-7; cdr3_aa: CASSLRPGSDYEQYF; cdr3_nt: TGTGCCAGCAGCTTGCGGCCAGGGAGCGACTACGAGCAGTACTTC
v_call: TRBV10-3; d_call: NA; clone_size: NA; j_call: TRBJ1-6; cdr3_aa: CATTPDSFSSPLHF; cdr3_nt: TGTGCCACCACCCCTGACAGTTTCAGTTCACCCCTCCACTTT
v_call: TRBV6-1; d_call: NA; clone_size: NA; j_call: TRBJ1-3; cdr3_aa: CASSEVGLGGTIYF; cdr3_nt: TGTGCCAGCAGTGAAGTAGGTCTTGGCGGCACCATATATTTT
v_call: TRBV6-4; d_call: TRBD1; clone_size: NA; j_call: TRBJ2-5; cdr3_aa: CASSDLFHTGVPQETQYF; cdr3_nt: TGTGCCAGCAGTGACCTCTTTCACACAGGGGTCCCACAAGAGACCCAGTACTTC
v_call: TRBV7-9; d_call: TRBD2; clone_size: NA; j_call: TRBJ2-7; cdr3_aa: CASSSLTGLAGFHEQYF; cdr3_nt: TGTGCCAGCAGCTCACTAACCGGACTAGCGGGTTTCCACGAGCAGTACTTC
v_call: TRBV19; d_call: TRBD1; clone_size: NA; j_call: TRBJ1-5; cdr3_aa: CASSTIDRASNQPQHF; cdr3_nt: TGTGCCAGTAGTACTATAGACAGGGCCAGCAATCAGCCCCAGCATTTT
v_call: TRBV10-3; d_call: NA; clone_size: NA; j_call: TRBJ2-5; cdr3_aa: CAISGVGDQETQYF; cdr3_nt: TGTGCCATCAGTGGGGTGGGGGACCAAGAGACCCAGTACTTC
v_call: TRBV6-1; d_call: NA; clone_size: NA; j_call: TRBJ1-4; cdr3_aa: CASSENRRATNEKLFF; cdr3_nt: TGTGCCAGCAGTGAGAACAGACGAGCAACTAATGAAAAACTGTTTTTT
v_call: TRBV4-3; d_call: NA; clone_size: NA; j_call: TRBJ1-5; cdr3_aa: CASSQEPGNQPQHF; cdr3_nt: TGCGCCAGCAGCCAAGAACCGGGCAATCAGCCCCAGCATTTT
v_call: TRBV11-2; d_call: TRBD2; clone_size: NA; j_call: TRBJ2-1; cdr3_aa: CASSPGTSGNLYNEQFF; cdr3_nt: TGTGCCAGCAGCCCAGGGACTAGCGGGAACCTTTACAATGAGCAGTTCTTC
v_call: TRBV9; d_call: NA; clone_size: NA; j_call: TRBJ2-7; cdr3_aa: CASSPNPGSGNEQYF; cdr3_nt: TGTGCCAGCAGCCCCAACCCCGGCAGCGGAAACGAGCAGTACTTC
v_call: TRBV4-1; d_call: TRBD1; clone_size: NA; j_call: TRBJ1-5; cdr3_aa: CASSQGQGGNQPQHF; cdr3_nt: TGCGCCAGCAGCCAAGGACAGGGGGGCAATCAGCCCCAGCATTTT
v_call: TRBV27; d_call: TRBD1; clone_size: NA; j_call: TRBJ2-7; cdr3_aa: CASSATTGGGSYEQYF; cdr3_nt: TGTGCCAGCAGTGCCACGACAGGGGGCGGATCCTACGAGCAGTACTTC